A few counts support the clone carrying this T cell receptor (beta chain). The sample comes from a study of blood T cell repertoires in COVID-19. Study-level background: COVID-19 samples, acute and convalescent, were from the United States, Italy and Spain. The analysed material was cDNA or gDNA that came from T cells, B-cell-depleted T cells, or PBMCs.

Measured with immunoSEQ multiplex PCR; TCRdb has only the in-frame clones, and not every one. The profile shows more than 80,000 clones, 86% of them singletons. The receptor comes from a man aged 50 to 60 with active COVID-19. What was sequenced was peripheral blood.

CDR3 coding DNA: TGCGCCAGCAGCCAACTCGGGGACTATGGCTACACCTTC. This gives the protein CASSQLGDYGYTF. The chain couples TRBV4-1 to TRBJ1-2; no clear D. CDR1 MGHRA and CDR2 YSYEKL come from the germline V gene. The CDR3 is 13 residues long. Trimming left V 2 bases short and J 3 bases short, with 7 bases between.